One sample yielded the 21 T cell receptor beta chains listed below, sequenced in a study of T cell responses to AZD1222 COVID-19 vaccine. Assay used: immunoSEQ multiplex PCR; TCRdb lists only in-frame clones, some missing. The data show 130,000 to 150,000 clones, around 90% seen once. The sample in question was peripheral blood, obtained on day 0 of AZD1222 vaccination. The receptors here all came from an adult in good health.

The chain carries TRBV4-2 and TRBJ1-4; TRBD1 aligns across 7 bases. The trim removed 1 base at V and 7 bases at J, leaving 9 bases unmatched. Germline V lookup: CDR1 LGHNA, CDR2 YNFKEQ. This CDR3 is 16 amino acids long. The CDR3 sequence: CASSQGGGGVREKLFF. The CDR3 DNA is TGTGCCAGCAGCCAAGGGGGAGGGGGCGTTCGTGAAAAACTGTTTTTT.

The J gene is TRBJ1-2, the V gene TRBV4-2; 10 nucleotides line up with TRBD1. The CDR3 spans 14 residues. Germline-derived CDR1 and CDR2 are LGHNA and YNFKEQ. The V segment lost 5 bases and the J segment 6 bases; nucleotides outside the gene matches: 6. Here the CDR3 DNA reads TGTGCCAGCAGCTCCCACGACAGGGGGCATGGCTACACCTTC. It encodes CASSSHDRGHGYTF.

V is TRBV24-1 and J is TRBJ1-5; no definite D call. The CDR3 covers 15 residues. The germline gives CDR1 KGHDR, CDR2 SFDVKD. Between the trimmed V and J ends, which lost 3 bases and 9 bases, there was a span of 17 bases. The CDR3 DNA is TGTGCCACCAGTGATCGGACCCAAAGTGGTCCGCCCCAGCATTTT. Protein: CATSDRTQSGPPQHF.

V usage is TRBV28 and J usage is TRBJ2-7; 7 bases align to TRBD2. The germline V gene has CDR1 MDHEN and CDR2 SYDVKM. With 6 bases clipped from V and 2 bases from J, the junction kept 10 bases outside the gene matches. The CDR3 has 15 residues. The CDR3 DNA sequence: TGTGCCAGCAGCCTCAAACTAGCGCTTCCCTACGAGCAGTACTTC. Protein: CASSLKLALPYEQYF.

The chain couples TRBV27 to TRBJ2-2; tentatively, D is TRBD2 (5 bases). The V gene lost 2 bases and the J gene lost 0 bases, with 10 bases spanning the gap. The CDR3 sequence is 16 residues long. The V gene's germline CDR1 is MNHEY and CDR2 SMNVEV (reference sequence). The CDR3 reads CASSLTGNTNTGELFF. Here the CDR3 DNA reads TGTGCCAGCAGTTTAACCGGGAACACGAACACCGGGGAGCTGTTTTTT.

This clone has just one count. The chain is built from TRBV19 and TRBJ1-3, with D tentatively TRBD1 (6 bases). This CDR3 has 18 amino acids. Germline lookup yields CDR1 LNHDA and CDR2 SQIVND (reference sequence). V was shortened by 5 bases and J by 0 bases, with 20 bases between the two germline ends. CDR3 coding DNA: TGTGCCAGTAGTCCACGCCGGACAGAAACTTCCTCTGGAAACACCATATATTTT. Its translation is CASSPRRTETSSGNTIYF. The full variable domain, its missing parts supplied by reference TRBV19 and TRBJ1-3, is DGGITQSPKYLFRKEGQNVTLSCEQNLNHDAMYWYRQDPGQGLRLIYYSQIVNDFQKGDIAEGYSVSREKKESFPLTVTSAQKNPTAFYLCASSPRRTETSSGNTIYFGEGSWLTVV.

V and J are TRBV24-1 and TRBJ2-1; tentatively, D is TRBD1 (5 bases). The ends were cut back, 2 bases at V and 0 bases at J, with 13 bases in the middle. There are 17 residues in the CDR3. Looked up from germline, CDR1 is KGHDR and CDR2 is SFDVKD. In DNA form, the CDR3 reads TGTGCCACCAGTGATTGGGGCAGACATAGCTCCTACAATGAGCAGTTCTTC. Amino acid sequence: CATSDWGRHSSYNEQFF.

The chain carries TRBV7-2 and TRBJ2-1; D may match TRBD1 or TRBD2 (5 bases each). The germline gives CDR1 SGHTA, CDR2 FQGNSA. CDR3 size: 15 residues. The ends were cut back, 6 bases at V and 8 bases at J, with 20 bases in the middle. The CDR3 region has the DNA TGTGCCAGCAGGGAGCGTCGGACTGGGGCGTATGAGCAGTTCTTC. This gives the protein CASRERRTGAYEQFF.

The J gene is TRBJ2-2, the V gene TRBV2; TRBD1 is a possible D gene (5 bases). Trimming removed 2 bases from V and 5 bases from J, with 9 bases in between. CDR3 length equals 14 residues. The germline gives CDR1 SNHLY, CDR2 FYNNEI. The CDR3 DNA reads as TGTGCCAGCAGTGAAATAAGGGGAACCGGGGAGCTGTTTTTT. This codes for CASSEIRGTGELFF.

The chain is built from TRBV4-1 and TRBJ2-1; D gene unclear. The CDR3 length is 17 residues. Trimming left V 0 bases short and J 7 bases short, with 19 bases between. Per the germline V gene, CDR1 is MGHRA and CDR2 is YSYEKL. CDR3 protein: CASSQEGQSGVMNEQFF. For the CDR3, the DNA is TGCGCCAGCAGCCAAGAGGGTCAGAGTGGGGTTATGAATGAGCAGTTCTTC.

V usage is TRBV27 and J usage is TRBJ2-7; D gene ambiguous. The CDR3 sequence is 13 residues long. Germline-derived CDR1 and CDR2 are MNHEY and SMNVEV (reference sequence). The V and J ends lost 5 bases and 7 bases respectively, with 15 bases between them. The CDR3 reads CASSPVVSGEQYF. In nucleotides, the CDR3 is TGTGCCAGCAGTCCTGTAGTTTCCGGAGAGCAGTACTTC.

V is TRBV27 and J is TRBJ1-5; D is undetermined. Germline values: CDR1 MNHEY, CDR2 SMNVEV (reference sequence). The CDR3 runs 14 residues. V shed 0 bases and J shed 4 bases, with 7 bases lying between them. The DNA of the CDR3 is TGTGCCAGCAGTTTATCAGCCCTAAATCAGCCCCAGCATTTT. Amino acids: CASSLSALNQPQHF.

The chain joins TRBV6-2 or TRBV6-3 to TRBJ1-6; D is perhaps TRBD1 (6 bases). V lost 5 bases, J lost 9 bases, and 11 bases lay in between. The CDR3 runs 13 residues. Germline loops: CDR1 MNHEY, CDR2 SVGEGT. The CDR3 reads CASSRGAISPLHF. The CDR3 DNA sequence: TGTGCCAGCAGTCGGGGGGCTATTTCACCCCTCCACTTT.

The chain has TRBV27 and TRBJ2-5; 8 bases match TRBD2. From germline, CDR1 is MNHEY and CDR2 SMNVEV (reference sequence). V lost 3 bases and J lost 2; bases outside the gene matches: 11. CDR3 size: 17 residues. The CDR3 region has the DNA TGTGCCAGCAGTTTCAGGCCATTGCCTAGCGGGCAAGAGACCCAGTACTTC. Translating gives CASSFRPLPSGQETQYF.

The V gene is TRBV20-1, the J gene TRBJ2-5; D uncertain. Per germline, CDR1 DFQATT and CDR2 SNEGSKA (reference sequence). CDR3 length: 11 residues. The V and J ends lost 3 bases and 2 bases respectively, with 4 bases between them. The DNA for the CDR3 is TGCAGTGCTAGCCGGCAAGAGACCCAGTACTTC. Translation gives CSASRQETQYF.

V usage is TRBV7-2 and J usage is TRBJ2-3; D is undetermined. From germline, CDR1 is SGHTA and CDR2 FQGNSA. Trimming stripped 5 bases from V and 1 base from J, with 7 bases between. The CDR3 totals 13 residues. In DNA form, the CDR3 reads TGTGCCAGCAGCAGAGTGGGCACAGATACGCAGTATTTT. Amino acid sequence: CASSRVGTDTQYF.

The V and J genes are TRBV7-2 and TRBJ2-7; no firm D call. Per the germline V gene, CDR1 is SGHTA and CDR2 is FQGNSA. The germline V and J ends were trimmed by 5 bases and 2 bases, with 10 bases remaining between them. The CDR3 covers 13 residues. CDR3 DNA sequence: TGTGCCAGCAGCCAACTAACAGCCTACGAGCAGTACTTC. Its protein product is CASSQLTAYEQYF.

The rearrangement uses TRBV5-1 and TRBJ1-6, with D possibly matching TRBD1 (6 bases). Trimming took off 3 bases at V and 10 bases at J, with 17 bases between the two ends. CDR1 is SGHRS and CDR2 is YFSETQ in the germline V gene. The CDR3 is 15 amino acids. CDR3 bases: TGCGCCAGCAGCTGGACCGGGACACACCAGTCACCCCTCCACTTT. This gives the protein CASSWTGTHQSPLHF. Full variable domain (missing parts from reference TRBV5-1 and TRBJ1-6): KAGVTQTPRYLIKTRGQQVTLSCSPISGHRSVSWYQQTPGQGLQFLFEYFSETQRNKGNFPGRFSGRQFSNSRSEMNVSTLELGDSALYLCASSWTGTHQSPLHFGNGTRLTVT.

This clone was seen only once. The chain uses TRBV7-2 and TRBJ2-3, with TRBD2 matching 13 bases. Trimming removed 6 bases from V and 5 bases from J; junction bases left unmatched: 5. Germline CDR1 is SGHTA and CDR2 is FQGNSA. The CDR3 has 15 residues. CDR3 sequence (DNA): TGTGCCAGCAGTACTAGCGGGAGGGCGGTAGATACGCAGTATTTT. Protein sequence: CASSTSGRAVDTQYF.

The rearrangement joins TRBV13 to TRBJ2-1; D is uncertain. Trimming took off 5 bases at V and 6 bases at J, with 11 bases between the two ends. CDR3 length: 13 amino acids. Looked up from germline, CDR1 is PRHDT and CDR2 is FYEKMQ (reference sequence). The CDR3 spells CASSRFDRNEQFF. The CDR3 DNA follows: TGTGCCAGCAGCAGGTTTGATCGCAATGAGCAGTTCTTC. The whole variable domain, filled in from reference TRBV13 and TRBJ2-1, reads AAGVIQSPRHLIKEKRETATLKCYPIPRHDTVYWYQQGPGQDPQFLISFYEKMQSDKGSIPDRFSAQQFSDYHSELNMSSLELGDSALYFCASSRFDRNEQFFGPGTRLTVL.

Regarding this clone: Given a much more abundant clone one base away, this may be a read error. The CDR3 DNA follows: TGTGCCAGCAGCCGGGACACTGAAGCTTTCTTT. Amino acids: CASSRDTEAFF. V is TRBV14 and J is TRBJ1-1; D is unresolved. Trimming took off 4 bases at V and 3 bases at J, with 3 bases between the two ends. CDR1 is SGHDN and CDR2 is FVKESK in the germline V gene. The length of the CDR3 is 11 residues.